This T cell receptor beta chain was sequenced for a study of T-cell memory formation after mild COVID-19. Study-wide results and caveats: CD4/CD8 balance held among clones contracting day 15 to 85, and later expanders leaned CD4+.

This clonotype has just a few counts. The antigen is unknown. One entry per CDR3 protein results from TCRdb running MiXCR on the 5' RACE reads. Of about 150,000 distinct CDR3 sequences listed, approximately 12% are singletons. Per the germline V gene, CDR1 is SGHTA and CDR2 is FQGTGA. The V segment lost 5 bases and the J segment 10 bases; nucleotides outside the gene matches: 6. The CDR3 length is 14 residues. The clonotype was recovered from a man aged 18-30 years who had mild COVID-19 (a few samples of this study predate the infection). Cell type and time point are not known. The rearrangement joins TRBV7-3 to TRBJ2-2; 11 bases are shared with TRBD2. The sample comprised PBMCs or a T cell subset sorted from them (not recorded which). The CDR3 DNA reads TGTGCCAGCAGCCAGACTAGCGGGGACGAGGAGCTGTTTTTT. Translation gives CASSQTSGDEELFF.